This T cell receptor beta chain was captured in a study of shared clonotypes between healthy human individuals (dated by TCRdb to 2020 to 2022). A note on the overall study: Two women and three men aged 18 to 49 years were included in the cohort. To estimate repertoire size and how much clonotypes are shared between individuals, the study performed deep sequencing of blood TCR repertoires from roughly five healthy adults. Leukapheresis yielded between about 0.8 and 9.5 billion PBMCs per donor. For each donor, CD4 naive and CD4 memory were each given three plates, CD8 naive was given two plates, and CD8 memory was given one plate. To increase sequencing depth and limit assay-specific biases, different laboratories used diverse techniques to prepare libraries and sequence TCR repertoires.

The donors were healthy, HIV-negative adults with no recently reported acute infections or vaccinations. Only Caucasian adults living in Nashville, Tennessee, USA were represented among the donors. CD4+ T cells were enriched by magnetic negative selection, after which naive cells were positively selected on CD45RA and the negative fraction was taken as the memory subset. Blood was collected by leukapheresis, and PBMCs were isolated by Ficoll-Histopaque density gradient centrifugation and then cryopreserved in liquid nitrogen vapor phase. Analytical flow cytometry was used to check the purity and quantity of every magnetically sorted T cell population. Genomic DNA was isolated from each sorted fraction and quantified by UV absorbance on a Nanodrop 2000c. The germline V gene gives CDR1 as MNHEY and CDR2 as SVGAGI. The CDR3, from cysteine to phenylalanine, totals 16 residues. Just the 48-base CDR3 DNA is kept, in frame starting at base 1. Cut back by 0 bases and 3 bases, the V and J ends lie 12 bases apart.

In the case of this clone: Its antigen is unknown. No much larger clone exists at a distance of one base, and base qualities are not known.

Using the deep immunoSEQ assay, TCR CDR3 regions were amplified from genomic DNA by multiplex PCR. For each cell subset, the extracted genomic DNA was distributed evenly across all wells of several immunoSEQ 96-well plates, and each plate served as one replicate. For sorted subsets, each replicate PCR was loaded with approximately 200 ng genomic DNA, equivalent to approximately 33,000 T cell genomes. Purified libraries were quantified with a Qubit 3.0 fluorometer, sized on a Bioanalyzer 2100, and re-quantified with the KAPA Library Quantification kit. A separate single-read 150-cycle Illumina NextSeq 550 flow cell was used to sequence each immunoSEQ 96-well plate. The study's own analysis went as follows. Because only junctional sequences without quality scores were contained in the immunoSEQ output, filtering matching that applied to full-length reads could not be performed. Sequences were annotated with PyIR, a Python wrapper for IgBLAST v1.9, and V/J genes and CDR3 were assigned using IMGT germline references. Reads were filtered out if the reads had weak V/J assignments (E-value above 1e-6), no CDR3, stop codons, out-of-frame junctions, or ambiguous translated residues. V3J clonotypes were defined as sequences sharing the same inferred V gene, J gene, and CDR3 amino acid sequence. To compute the percentage overlap between repertoires, the number of shared unique clonotypes was divided by the size of the smaller repertoire. Repertoire richness was assessed with RTK rarefaction, the Chao1 estimator, and Recon v2.1 estimates of unobserved clonotypes. OLGA was used to compute generation probabilities for all TCRbeta clonotypes that the gDNA method yielded from a handful of donors. TCRdb's version of the immuneACCESS table is confined to in-frame rearrangements and falls short of the full clone set. An unresolved V gene accounts for under half of the shortfall where checked; the remainder is of unknown origin. V and J calls and clone size are as listed in that table; D and trimming were resolved from the DNA. The sample data list 2 million to 3 million clones, and approximately 93% of these were observed just once. Roughly 0.39% of the sample is held by the ten biggest clonotypes.

The paper's findings and limits, for the study overall: Rarefaction of sorted-subset datasets indicated incomplete sequencing despite the large sequencing depth. Pairwise subsampling indicated that sequencing depth was expected to affect the degree of clonotype sharing among donors. The small number of donors limited the genetic and exposure-history diversity represented. Clonotypes shared by all four sorted-subset donors showed higher generation probabilities than non-shared clonotypes. Only blood was sampled, and tissue TCR repertoires likely differ from those in blood. Naive subsets generally had larger estimated clonotype richness than memory subsets. When a few donors were compared, the shared fraction of clonotypes was roughly 5% for naive CD4, approximately 3.3% for naive CD8, more than 2% for memory CD4, and 0.3% to 0.5% for memory CD8.

Recombination joined TRBV6-5 with TRBJ2-1, with the D call perhaps TRBD1 or TRBD2, as 5 bases match in each case. Specimen: naive CD4+ T cells from PBMCs. In the paper's terms, the cell subset or site label means: CD45RA+ positively selected. This sequence was found in a man between 18 and 29 years old in good health. Some clones in this sample may be carry-over from other donors' samples. The nucleotides read TGTGCCAGCAGTTACTCTCGGGACCCCTTCTACAATGAGCAGTTCTTC. Its translation reads: CASSYSRDPFYNEQFF.